Listed below are T cell receptor beta chains from one sample, sequenced in a study of CD8+ T cells in alopecia areata. TCRdb's copy holds only in-frame clones and misses some; the assay was immunoSEQ multiplex PCR. The sample lists about 210,000 clones; under 40% were seen once. Sequencing used CD4+ T cells sorted from blood, obtained between weeks 30 and 35, from a patient treated with tofacitinib. The receptors originated from a human donor with alopecia areata. Each CDR3 is given with its conserved first and last residue. Fields, in order: V gene, CDR3 protein.

v_call: TRBV6-5; cdr3_aa: CASSYDRTGGPGELFF
v_call: TRBV2; cdr3_aa: CASSEPSGANVLTF
v_call: TRBV7-3; cdr3_aa: CASSISPRGLAEAFF
v_call: TRBV5-6; cdr3_aa: CASSLYQISGLETQYF
v_call: TRBV19; cdr3_aa: CASTTGGQGYNEQFF
v_call: TRBV7-6; cdr3_aa: CASSLDQGPYEQYF
v_call: TRBV5-4; cdr3_aa: CASSSNRGLGGEQYF
v_call: TRBV6-1; cdr3_aa: CASTRDNYGYTF
v_call: TRBV29-1; cdr3_aa: CSVRAGVGEQFF
v_call: TRBV30; cdr3_aa: CAWTSKGASPTNEKLFF
v_call: TRBV6-5; cdr3_aa: CASKNIQGTEAFF
v_call: TRBV4-1; cdr3_aa: CASSPSLVLDRFNEQYF
v_call: TRBV9; cdr3_aa: CASSPTTGGYEQYF
v_call: TRBV4-2; cdr3_aa: CASRRRAGDGELFF
v_call: TRBV7-3; cdr3_aa: CASGSGTSDTQYF
v_call: TRBV7-9; cdr3_aa: CASSLGQGYNQPQHF
v_call: TRBV11-2; cdr3_aa: CASSSAGEQYF
v_call: TRBV28; cdr3_aa: CASSFRRQPNTEAFF
v_call: TRBV7-9; cdr3_aa: CASSLAESRGVQYF
v_call: TRBV30; cdr3_aa: CAWSGQGDQPQHF
v_call: TRBV11-2; cdr3_aa: CASSFSPPDEQYF
v_call: TRBV29-1; cdr3_aa: CSVIRTAKETQYF
v_call: TRBV14; cdr3_aa: CASSQVTGGTEAFF
v_call: TRBV6-5; cdr3_aa: CASSYSIQIRNGYTF
v_call: TRBV5-6; cdr3_aa: CASSLGSGENIQYF
v_call: TRBV12-5; cdr3_aa: CASGTGNQPQHF
v_call: TRBV2; cdr3_aa: CASDRGNTGELFF
v_call: TRBV5-1; cdr3_aa: CASSPISGSRTGELFF
v_call: TRBV5-6; cdr3_aa: CASRVRAGSYEQYF
v_call: TRBV11-2; cdr3_aa: CASSLGGQHGFYGQYF
v_call: TRBV29-1; cdr3_aa: CSVVGGGNEQFF
v_call: TRBV25-1; cdr3_aa: CASSSQGLTDTQYF
v_call: TRBV5-1; cdr3_aa: CASSRGNTEAFF
v_call: TRBV9; cdr3_aa: CASSPPGTGGEQYF
v_call: TRBV7-2; cdr3_aa: CASSLVLAGRNEQFF
v_call: TRBV13; cdr3_aa: CASTLRNSPLHF
v_call: TRBV30; cdr3_aa: CAWSFGQETQYF
v_call: TRBV29-1; cdr3_aa: CSVGVRSYNEQFF
v_call: TRBV5-6; cdr3_aa: CASSGGTGTFNEQFF
v_call: TRBV6-6; cdr3_aa: CASGTGTGSTEAFF
v_call: TRBV30; cdr3_aa: CAWSKATRWTEAFF
v_call: TRBV9; cdr3_aa: CASSVDDWFSPLHF
v_call: TRBV6-5; cdr3_aa: CASSSPPTQREQFF
v_call: TRBV19; cdr3_aa: CASRLDRASNNEQFF
v_call: TRBV6-1; cdr3_aa: CASSRQGSYNEQFF
v_call: TRBV29-1; cdr3_aa: CSVARGWDQPQHF
v_call: TRBV20-1; cdr3_aa: CSARELYEQYF
v_call: TRBV5-1; cdr3_aa: CASSLERANEQFF
v_call: TRBV6-1; cdr3_aa: CASRTPVGSEQFF
v_call: TRBV5-4; cdr3_aa: CASTMGQQETQYF
v_call: TRBV6-5; cdr3_aa: CASSRTGTGNTIYF
v_call: TRBV30; cdr3_aa: CAWSVVGADTEAFF